The entry that follows covers one T cell receptor (beta chain) sequence. These data are taken from a study of shared clonotypes between healthy human individuals. Method: immunoSEQ multiplex PCR; TCRdb's copy keeps in-frame clones and lacks some. The table records roughly 2.1 million clones, about 92% of them present only once. Cells designated naive CD8 were CD45RO-negative and were positively selected for CCR7, with terminally differentiated effector memory CD45RA+ cells excluded. Looked up from germline, CDR1 is SEHNR and CDR2 is FQNEAQ (reference sequence). V lost 3 bases to trimming and J lost 4 bases; unmatched junction nucleotides: 7. CDR3 length: 15 residues.

The receptor's source is a man aged 18 to 29 in good health. Some clones in this sample may be carry-over from other donors' samples. This rearrangement joins TRBV7-9 to TRBJ2-5; 8 nucleotides match TRBD2. Sample: naive CD8+ T cells from PBMCs. CDR3 in DNA: TGTGCCAGCAGCTTGCGGGAGGAGATACGAGAGACCCAGTACTTC. As protein: CASSLREEIRETQYF. Combining the CDR3 with reference TRBV7-9 and TRBJ2-5 gives the whole variable domain DTGVSQNPRHKITKRGQNVTFRCDPISEHNRLYWYRQTLGQGPEFLTYFQNEAQLEKSRLLSDRFSAERPKGSFSTLEIQRTEQGDSAMYLCASSLREEIRETQYFGPGTRLLVL.